The next 12 T cell receptor beta chains were all read from a single sample in a study of cytomegalovirus exposure and HLA in healthy donors. PCR primers comprised 60 Vbeta and 13 Jbeta primers. Data came from immunoSEQ multiplex PCR; TCRdb stores just in-frame clones and leaves some out. Of approximately 81,000 clones listed, roughly 72% are singletons. The specimen was PBMCs. All receptors derive from a woman between 45 and 60 years old in good health and CMV-seropositive.

V and J are TRBV5-4 and TRBJ2-3; 9 bases line up with TRBD2. Germline lookup yields CDR1 SGHNT and CDR2 YYREEE (reference sequence). The CDR3 is made up of 15 amino acids. V trimming: 0 bases; J trimming: 5 bases; junction bases outside the gene matches: 4. CDR3 loop: CASSLGAGGLDTQYF. In nucleotides, the CDR3 is TGTGCCAGCAGCTTGGGGGCGGGAGGGCTAGATACGCAGTATTTT.

The V gene is TRBV5-1, the J gene TRBJ2-5, with TRBD1 matching 9 bases. The better agreement between TRBJ2-7 and the DNA end casts doubt on the J call. CDR3 length: 14 residues. Germline CDR1 SGHRS, CDR2 YFSETQ. CDR3 sequence reads: CASSLETGGYEQYF. CDR3 DNA sequence: TGCGCCAGCAGCTTGGAGACAGGGGGCTACGAGCAGTACTTC.

The rearrangement links TRBV7-9 to TRBJ1-1, with D possibly matching TRBD1 (5 bases). This CDR3 is 17 amino acids long. Trimming took off 5 bases at V and 1 base at J, with 20 bases between the two ends. CDR1 is SEHNR, CDR2 FQNEAQ, per germline (reference sequence). CDR3 protein: CASSPPAGRGRNTEAFF. The CDR3 DNA sequence: TGTGCCAGCAGCCCCCCCGCGGGACGCGGGCGGAACACTGAAGCTTTCTTT.

The chain uses TRBV6-1 and TRBJ1-4; no clear D. V gave up 7 bases and J gave up 0 bases, with 9 bases separating them. Per germline, CDR1 MNHNS and CDR2 SASEGT. This CDR3 is 14 amino acids long. This chain's CDR3 is CASTPGATNEKLFF. In DNA form, the CDR3 reads TGTGCCAGCACCCCGGGAGCAACTAATGAAAAACTGTTTTTT.

This clone was found a few times. This rearrangement joins TRBV30 to TRBJ2-5; 7 bases match TRBD1. In germline, CDR1 is GTSNPN, CDR2 SVGIG (reference sequence). This CDR3 has 13 residues. V lost 1 base and J lost 2; bases outside the gene matches: 1. The DNA of the CDR3 is TGTGCCTGGAGTGGGGACAGACAAGAGACCCAGTACTTC. Protein sequence: CAWSGDRQETQYF. Supplemented by reference TRBV30 and TRBJ2-5, the full variable domain reads SQTIHQWPATLVQPVGSPLSLECTVEGTSNPNLYWYRQAAGRGLQLLFYSVGIGQISSEVPQNLSASRPQDRQFILSSKKLLLSDSGFYLCAWSGDRQETQYFGPGTRLLVL.

This clone occurred once. The V gene is TRBV9, the J gene TRBJ1-2; 7 positions agree with TRBD1. The CDR3 consists of 15 residues. The ends lost 4 bases at V and 2 bases at J; junction bases unmatched: 8. CDR1 is SGDLS and CDR2 is YYNGEE in the germline V gene. This CDR3 is CASSIGQAENYGYTF. The CDR3 DNA reads as TGTGCCAGCAGCATCGGACAGGCGGAAAACTATGGCTACACCTTC. The full variable domain, with the rest looked up from reference TRBV9 and TRBJ1-2, is DSGVTQTPKHLITATGQRVTLRCSPRSGDLSVYWYQQSLDQGLQFLIQYYNGEERAKGNILERFSAQQFPDLHSELNLSSLELGDSALYFCASSIGQAENYGYTFGSGTRLTVV.

This clone showed up just a few times. The gene calls are TRBV28 and TRBJ2-1; the match to TRBD2 covers 9 bases. The V gene's germline CDR1 is MDHEN and CDR2 SYDVKM. J was trimmed by 8 bases and V by 3 bases; bases with no gene match: 8. The CDR3 loop spans 15 amino acids. The DNA of the CDR3 is TGTGCCAGCAGTTTTTGGCGGGAGGGTATCGATGAGCAGTTCTTC. As protein: CASSFWREGIDEQFF.

This chain links TRBV11-2 with TRBJ2-6, with D hard to call. Trimming shortened V by 5 bases and J by 8 bases, and 7 bases separated the two germline ends. CDR3 size: 12 residues. Germline V gene lookup returns CDR1 SGHAT and CDR2 FQNNGV. Here the CDR3 reads CASSPGSNVLTF. The CDR3 bases are TGTGCCAGCAGCCCGGGTTCCAACGTCCTGACTTTC.

CDR3 in amino acids: CASSWTAGANVLTF. As DNA, the CDR3 is TGTGCCAGTAGTTGGACTGCTGGGGCCAACGTCCTGACTTTC. The rearrangement links TRBV19 to TRBJ2-6; D possibly corresponds to TRBD2 (5 bases). This CDR3 is 14 amino acids long. The germline V and J ends were trimmed by 5 bases and 2 bases, with 7 bases remaining between them. Germline loops: CDR1 LNHDA, CDR2 SQIVND (reference sequence).

Only a few counts were recorded for this clone. The V call is TRBV11-2, the J call TRBJ1-5; tentatively, D is TRBD1 (6 bases). Between the trimmed V and J ends, which lost 2 bases and 2 bases, there was a span of 16 bases. The CDR3 consists of 17 residues. Germline CDR1 is SGHAT and CDR2 is FQNNGV. This CDR3 is CASSLSSGAWGNQPQHF. The CDR3 DNA follows: TGTGCCAGCAGCTTATCTTCAGGGGCGTGGGGCAATCAGCCCCAGCATTTT.

This chain connects TRBV10-1 to TRBJ2-1; the match to TRBD2 covers 11 bases. CDR1 is WNHNN, CDR2 SYGVQD, per germline (reference sequence). The CDR3 totals 15 residues. V dropped 5 bases and J dropped 4; count of bases not matched to a gene: 4. In DNA form, the CDR3 reads TGCGCCAGCAGTAAACTAGCGGGAGAGTACAATGAGCAGTTCTTC. It yields the protein CASSKLAGEYNEQFF.

The rearrangement joins TRBV10-3 to TRBJ2-5; the D is unclear. From germline, CDR1 is ENHRY and CDR2 SYGVKD. Trimming removed 2 bases from V and 3 bases from J, with 10 bases in between. CDR3 length equals 14 residues. The DNA of the CDR3 is TGTGCCATCAGTGAGCGTACATTGGAAGAGACCCAGTACTTC. Amino acids: CAISERTLEETQYF.